This paragraph reports one T cell receptor beta chain. Germline CDR1 GTSNPN, CDR2 SVGIG (reference sequence). The CDR3 runs to 13 residues. Trimming shortened V by 1 base and J by 3 bases, and 7 bases separated the two germline ends. This sample is part of a study of cytomegalovirus exposure and HLA in healthy donors. PCR amplification relied on 60 Vbeta primers (plus 13 Jbeta primers). Here immunoSEQ multiplex PCR was the method, and the copy in TCRdb shows in-frame clones only, minus some. The sample lists roughly 190,000 clones, more than 75% occurring once. The receptor was derived from a young woman in good health and CMV-seronegative. The chain uses TRBV30 and TRBJ1-3; tentative D call: TRBD1 (5 bases). The sequenced sample consisted of PBMCs. The CDR3, as DNA: TGTGCCTGGAGTGGGGGGGGTGGAAACACCATATATTTT. This encodes CAWSGGGGNTIYF.